Included here is one T cell receptor beta chain sequence, with context. The antigen is undetermined. The PCR ran on 60 Vbeta and 13 Jbeta primers. Data came from immunoSEQ multiplex PCR; TCRdb stores just in-frame clones and leaves some out. Seen here are approximately 170,000 clones, about four fifths observed once, and the top ten hold over 4%. Looked up from germline, CDR1 is LGHNT and CDR2 is FRNRAP. This CDR3 has 20 amino acids. The trim removed 2 bases at V and 0 bases at J, leaving 12 bases unmatched. Each donor was healthy, and each was a bone marrow donor. The source of the sample is a study of cytomegalovirus exposure and HLA in healthy donors. The study, taken as a whole, reports: Among the most significant clusters, several appeared linked to common viral pathogens in a later analysis. Beyond CMV serostatus, there was no information to go on about immune exposure.

Sequenced input: PBMCs. This TCR was sampled from a middle-aged man in good health and CMV-seropositive. V gene TRBV12-5 combines with J gene TRBJ2-1, with 11 bases identical to TRBD2. The CDR3 DNA is TGTGCTAGTGGTTTGCCCACTAGCGGGAGAGGTATTCGCTCCTACAATGAGCAGTTCTTC. This gives the protein CASGLPTSGRGIRSYNEQFF. Combining the CDR3 with reference TRBV12-5 and TRBJ2-1 gives the whole variable domain DARVTQTPRHKVTEMGQEVTMRCQPILGHNTVFWYRQTMMQGLELLAYFRNRAPLDDSGMPKDRFSAEMPDATLATLKIQPSEPRDSAVYFCASGLPTSGRGIRSYNEQFFGPGTRLTVL.